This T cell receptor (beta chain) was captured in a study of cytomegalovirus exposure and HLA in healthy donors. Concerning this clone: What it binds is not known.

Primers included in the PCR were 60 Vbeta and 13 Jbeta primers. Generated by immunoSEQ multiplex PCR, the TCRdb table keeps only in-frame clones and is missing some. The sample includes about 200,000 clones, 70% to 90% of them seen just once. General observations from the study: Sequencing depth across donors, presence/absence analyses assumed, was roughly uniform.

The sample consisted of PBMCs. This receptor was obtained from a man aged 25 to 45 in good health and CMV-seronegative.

The CDR3: CASSQQRDRGIYGYTF. The CDR3, as DNA: TGTGCCAGCAGCCAGCAGAGGGACAGGGGGATCTATGGCTACACCTTC. The chain uses TRBV28 and TRBJ1-2, with 11 bases that match TRBD1. V lost 6 bases, J lost 4 bases, and 10 bases stayed unmatched. Germline values: CDR1 MDHEN, CDR2 SYDVKM. The length of the CDR3 is 16 residues.